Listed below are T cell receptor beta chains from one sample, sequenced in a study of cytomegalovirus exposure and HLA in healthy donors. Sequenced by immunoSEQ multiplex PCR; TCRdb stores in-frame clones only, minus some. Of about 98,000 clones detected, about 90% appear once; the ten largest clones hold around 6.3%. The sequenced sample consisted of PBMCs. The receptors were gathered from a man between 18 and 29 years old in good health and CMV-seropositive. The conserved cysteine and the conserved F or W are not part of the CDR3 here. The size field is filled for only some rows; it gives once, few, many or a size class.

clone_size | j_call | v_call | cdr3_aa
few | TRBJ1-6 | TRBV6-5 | ASSFRTGPSNSPLH
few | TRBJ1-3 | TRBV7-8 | ASSTQRGSGNTIY
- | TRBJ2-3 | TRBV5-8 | AESGGNTDTQY
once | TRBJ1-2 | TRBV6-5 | ASRRQGSMNYGYT
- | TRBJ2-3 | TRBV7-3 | ASSLLAGVTDTQY
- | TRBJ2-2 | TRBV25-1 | ASSVTGLRTGELF
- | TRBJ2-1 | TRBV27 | ASSLGGSYNEQF
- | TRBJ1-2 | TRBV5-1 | ASSLDLGSGDGYT
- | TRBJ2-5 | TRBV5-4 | ASSKTGGQETQY
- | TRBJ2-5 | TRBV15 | ATSTILGGYQETQY
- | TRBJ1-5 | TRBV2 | ASSSGTNQPQH
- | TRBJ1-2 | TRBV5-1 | ASSWYNQGQGGYT
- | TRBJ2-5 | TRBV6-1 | ASSEAPLETQY
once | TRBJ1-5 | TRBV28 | ASSPTGVNNQPQH
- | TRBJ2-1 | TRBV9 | ASSVGGTGINEQF
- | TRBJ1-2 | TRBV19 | ASSLNREGPDGYT
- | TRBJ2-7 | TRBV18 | ASSPAGNAGYEQY
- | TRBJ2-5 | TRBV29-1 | SVPEGGSQETQY